One T cell receptor (beta chain) is described in this entry. Its antigen is still unknown. The TCR beta profiling, which covered VDJ combination and CDR3 sequence, was carried out using genomic DNA as the template. MiXCR, run by TCRdb on the reads, gives a single entry per CDR3 protein. The repertoire has around 250,000 distinct CDR3 sequences, roughly 80% of them found once; the top ten carry about two fifths. The data belong to a study of CD8+CD57+ T cells in acquired aplastic anemia. Overall study: Recorded DNA amounts for sorted CD4+ and CD8+ cells had an average of 3.2 ug. Points from the study as a whole: Comparison of patients with controls identified approximately 28 shared CD8+ CDR3 sequences.

Germline V gene sequence: CDR1 SGDLS, CDR2 YYNGEE. The CDR3 runs 14 residues. Deletions cut 7 bases from V and 3 bases from J, with 14 bases between. Whoever was chosen for sequencing had shown CD8+CD57+ cell expansion by flow cytometry. Sequenced: sorted CD4+, CD8+, or CD8+CD57+ T cells (not recorded which) from PBMCs. This rearrangement joins TRBV9 to TRBJ1-5, with D hard to call. This TCR came from a human donor with aplastic anemia. The CDR3 sequence is CASGGAGNNQPQHF. In DNA form, the CDR3 reads TGTGCCAGCGGAGGAGCTGGGAACAATCAGCCCCAGCATTTT.